This T cell receptor beta chain was sequenced for a study of cytomegalovirus exposure and HLA in healthy donors. It was with 60 Vbeta and 13 Jbeta primers that the PCR ran. Sequencing was performed with immunoSEQ multiplex PCR; in TCRdb, only in-frame clones are kept and a portion is missing. The sample shows under 150,000 clones, 65% to 90% of them seen only once. The germline V and J ends were trimmed by 1 base and 0 bases, with 6 bases remaining between them. Germline V gene sequence: CDR1 MGHRA, CDR2 YSYEKL. The CDR3 loop spans 14 amino acids. This TCR was recovered from a man aged 18 to 29 in good health and CMV-seronegative. The sequencing sample was made of PBMCs. The rearrangement joins TRBV4-1 to TRBJ1-2, with D hard to call. CDR3 sequence (DNA): TGCGCCAGCAGCCAAGTGTCCTCTAACTATGGCTACACCTTC. It codes for CASSQVSSNYGYTF.